Below, one TCR beta chain is given with its context. Its matching antigen is unknown. The data belong to a study of shared clonotypes between healthy human individuals. The overall study: Donors consisted of two women and a few men between 18 and 49. Plates per donor: three CD4 naive, three CD4 memory, two CD8 naive, one CD8 memory.

The study, taken as a whole, reports: Naive CD4 clonotypes were shared across several donors at roughly 5.5%.

It was at deep level that the assay was run. The data were produced by immunoSEQ multiplex PCR, yet TCRdb's version contains in-frame clones alone and is incomplete. The sample includes millions of clones, 95% of them seen just once. Sequenced material: naive CD4+ T cells sorted from blood. The subset: CD45RA+ positively selected. The clonotype was recovered from a man aged 18-30 years in good health.

The CDR3, as DNA: TGTGCCAGTAGTACTCAAACCGGGACACTCAACTATGGCTACACCTTC. It encodes CASSTQTGTLNYGYTF. The V and J genes are TRBV19 and TRBJ1-2; a weak D match, TRBD1 (6 bases). Per the germline V gene, CDR1 is LNHDA and CDR2 is SQIVND (reference sequence). This CDR3 has 16 amino acids. Trimming removed 4 bases from V and 2 bases from J, with 17 bases in between.